These 23 T cell receptor beta chains came from one sample sequenced in a study of blood T cell repertoires in COVID-19 (dated by TCRdb to 2019 to 2021). The library was built by means of the immunoSEQ multiplex PCR assay. TCRdb retrieved this table from immuneACCESS and kept in-frame rearrangements only. Not all clones are present; in checked studies, unresolved V genes account for under half, and no reason is known for the remainder. Recorded for this sample are over 150,000 clones; 85% to 90% of them occurred a single time. The top ten hold less than 25% of the sample. Input material: peripheral blood. Every receptor here comes from a man aged 65-85 years with active or convalescent COVID-19.

The chain links TRBV5-8 to TRBJ1-3; 7 nucleotides match TRBD1. Germline V gene sequence: CDR1 SGHTS, CDR2 YDEGEE. Germline trimming cut 4 bases from V and 2 bases from J; bases unmatched to any gene: 3. CDR3 length: 14 amino acids. CDR3 protein: CASSRQGPGNTIYF. In DNA form, the CDR3 reads TGTGCCAGCAGCCGACAGGGCCCTGGAAACACCATATATTTT.

CDR3 in amino acids: CASSLLLTGFMNTEAFF. CDR3 DNA sequence: TGTGCCAGCAGTTTATTATTGACAGGGTTCATGAACACTGAAGCTTTCTTT. J is TRBJ1-1 and V is TRBV28; TRBD1 matches 7 bases. The length of the CDR3 is 17 residues. V was clipped by 1 base and J by 0 bases; unmatched bases: 8. Germline CDR1 is MDHEN and CDR2 is SYDVKM.

The genes are TRBV12-3 or TRBV12-4 and TRBJ1-4; the D gene is possibly TRBD1 (5 bases). Trimming cost V 4 bases and J 3 bases, with 6 bases left between them. This CDR3 has 13 amino acids. CDR3 nucleotide sequence: TGTGCCAGCAGTTACAGGCCTAATGAAAAACTGTTTTTT. Translation gives CASSYRPNEKLFF.

This chain links TRBV27 with TRBJ1-5; D not certain. The CDR3 consists of 15 residues. Trimming took 5 bases from V and 4 from J, leaving 15 bases between them. Germline V gene sequence: CDR1 MNHEY, CDR2 SMNVEV (reference sequence). The CDR3, as DNA: TGTGCCAGCAGTCCACGGAGGTTGGGTAATCAGCCCCAGCATTTT. It translates to CASSPRRLGNQPQHF.

The chain links TRBV29-1 to TRBJ2-5, with D perhaps TRBD2 (5 bases). V was pared by 5 bases and J by 3 bases, with 7 bases between. The V gene's germline CDR1 is SQVTM and CDR2 ANQGSEA. The CDR3 totals 11 residues. The CDR3: CSVWGEETQYF. The CDR3 nucleotides read TGCAGCGTTTGGGGAGAAGAGACCCAGTACTTC. The whole variable domain, remainder taken from reference TRBV29-1 and TRBJ2-5, is SAVISQKPSRDICQRGTSLTIQCQVDSQVTMMFWYRQQPGQSLTLIATANQGSEATYESGFVIDKFPISRPNLTFSTLTVSNMSPEDSSIYLCSVWGEETQYFGPGTRLLVL.

V gene TRBV27 combines with J gene TRBJ2-1; the match to TRBD1 covers 8 bases. The germline V gene has CDR1 MNHEY and CDR2 SMNVEV (reference sequence). The CDR3 runs 18 residues. Trimming took 3 bases from V and 7 from J; bases not matched to a gene: 17. This CDR3 reads CASSFLAQAGGLSNEQFF. In nucleotides, the CDR3 is TGTGCCAGCAGTTTTCTCGCCCAGGCAGGGGGCTTATCGAATGAGCAGTTCTTC.

The rearrangement uses TRBV18 and TRBJ1-1; weak D call: TRBD1 (6 bases). This CDR3 spans 12 amino acids. The V end lost 3 bases, the J end lost 8 bases, and 10 bases lay between the germline ends. Looked up from germline, CDR1 is KGHSH and CDR2 is LQKENI. The CDR3 here is CASSPSGEEAFF. As DNA, the CDR3 is TGTGCCAGCTCACCTTCAGGGGAAGAAGCTTTCTTT.

The chain couples TRBV6-5 to TRBJ2-5; the D gene is possibly TRBD2 (5 bases). The V and J ends lost 6 bases and 5 bases respectively, with 19 bases between them. The CDR3 sequence is 15 residues long. The V gene's germline CDR1 is MNHEY and CDR2 SVGAGI. CDR3 sequence reads: CASRRERLIVETQYF. DNA of the CDR3: TGTGCCAGCAGGAGGGAAAGACTTATTGTGGAGACCCAGTACTTC.

This chain links TRBV6-1 with TRBJ1-6; D gene unclear. The V gene's germline CDR1 is MNHNS and CDR2 SASEGT. Trimming shortened V by 2 bases and J by 7 bases, and 18 bases separated the two germline ends. The length of the CDR3 is 17 residues. The CDR3 region is CASSERAEHRVNSPLHF. As DNA, the CDR3 is TGTGCCAGCAGTGAACGTGCAGAACACCGGGTAAATTCACCCCTCCACTTT.

This clone has only one observation. The chain joins TRBV24-1 to TRBJ1-4; D is possibly TRBD1 (5 bases). Trimming stripped 3 bases from V and 0 bases from J, with 7 bases between. This CDR3 is 15 amino acids long. Germline values: CDR1 KGHDR, CDR2 SFDVKD. For the CDR3, the DNA is TGTGCCACCAGTGATGGGGGGGCAACTAATGAAAAACTGTTTTTT. It translates to CATSDGGATNEKLFF.

The rearrangement uses TRBV19 and TRBJ1-5; the D gene is possibly TRBD1 (5 bases). Germline values: CDR1 LNHDA, CDR2 SQIVND (reference sequence). V lost 7 bases, J lost 6 bases, and 19 bases lay in between. This CDR3 is 15 amino acids long. CDR3 nucleotides: TGTGCCAGTAAAACCGCTGCGGGGGGAGGTCAGCCCCAGCATTTT. Its protein is CASKTAAGGGQPQHF.

J is TRBJ2-7 and V is TRBV29-1; the match to TRBD1 covers 9 bases. The trim removed 6 bases at V and 2 bases at J, leaving 5 bases unmatched. Germline CDR1 is SQVTM and CDR2 is ANQGSEA. This CDR3 contains 13 residues. CDR3 sequence reads: CSVRQGGTYEQYF. CDR3 DNA sequence: TGCAGCGTGCGACAGGGGGGGACCTACGAGCAGTACTTC.

This clone appeared once. The chain couples TRBV7-2 to TRBJ1-5; 7 bases map to TRBD1. V lost 5 bases to trimming and J lost 3 bases; unmatched junction nucleotides: 4. The CDR3 covers 14 residues. Germline loops: CDR1 SGHTA, CDR2 FQGNSA. Here the CDR3 reads CASSKDRDNQPQHF. CDR3 bases: TGTGCCAGCAGCAAAGACAGGGACAATCAGCCCCAGCATTTT.

The gene calls are TRBV30 and TRBJ2-5; 8 bases align to TRBD1. This CDR3 contains 14 residues. Losses at the gene ends were 2 bases for V and 6 bases for J; bases not matched to a gene: 8. In germline, CDR1 is GTSNPN, CDR2 SVGIG (reference sequence). The CDR3 loop is CAWSKGTGHKTQYF. The CDR3 DNA reads as TGTGCCTGGAGTAAAGGGACAGGCCATAAGACCCAGTACTTC.

V gene TRBV18 combines with J gene TRBJ1-1, with a weak D call TRBD1 (6 bases). Germline-derived CDR1 and CDR2 are KGHSH and LQKENI. There are 13 residues in the CDR3. Trimming left V 8 bases short and J 1 base short, with 11 bases between. The CDR3 loop is CASRPGQNTEAFF. In nucleotides, the CDR3 is TGTGCCAGCCGACCGGGACAGAACACTGAAGCTTTCTTT. The variable domain in full, completed from reference TRBV18 and TRBJ1-1, reads NAGVMQNPRHLVRRRGQEARLRCSPMKGHSHVYWYRQLPEEGLKFMVYLQKENIIDESGMPKERFSAEFPKEGPSILRIQQVVRGDSAAYFCASRPGQNTEAFFGQGTRLTVV.

This rearrangement joins TRBV7-2 to TRBJ1-3; a possible D gene is TRBD1 (5 bases). The V gene lost 4 bases and the J gene lost 4 bases, with 14 bases spanning the gap. The length of the CDR3 is 15 residues. CDR1 SGHTA and CDR2 FQGNSA come from the germline V gene. The CDR3 DNA reads as TGTGCCAGCAGCTCCTCAGGGTTGATCGGAAACACCATATATTTT. It encodes CASSSSGLIGNTIYF. The full variable domain, rest sourced from reference TRBV7-2 and TRBJ1-3, is GAGVSQSPSNKVTEKGKDVELRCDPISGHTALYWYRQSLGQGLEFLIYFQGNSAPDKSGLPSDRFSAERTGGSVSTLTIQRTQQEDSAVYLCASSSSGLIGNTIYFGEGSWLTVV.

This clone has a single count. CDR3 nucleotide sequence: TGCGCCAGCCGCAACCAGACCCTTACAGGGGGAGAGCAGTACTTC. Translated, it gives CASRNQTLTGGEQYF. This chain links TRBV5-1 with TRBJ2-7, with 8 positions matching TRBD1. CDR3 length: 15 amino acids. Germline assignment: CDR1 SGHRS and CDR2 YFSETQ. J lost 7 bases, V lost 7 bases, and 16 bases had no gene match.

The J gene is TRBJ1-5, the V gene TRBV19, with D possibly matching TRBD1 (6 bases). V was pared by 3 bases and J by 6 bases, with 12 bases between. Germline assignment: CDR1 LNHDA and CDR2 SQIVND (reference sequence). This CDR3 is 14 amino acids long. As DNA, the CDR3 is TGTGCCAGTAGTATCACAGGGAGGGGTCAGCCCCAGCATTTT. This encodes CASSITGRGQPQHF. Looking up the rest from reference TRBV19 and TRBJ1-5 gives the full variable domain: DGGITQSPKYLFRKEGQNVTLSCEQNLNHDAMYWYRQDPGQGLRLIYYSQIVNDFQKGDIAEGYSVSREKKESFPLTVTSAQKNPTAFYLCASSITGRGQPQHFGDGTRLSIL.

The gene calls are TRBV24-1 and TRBJ1-2, with 9 bases aligning to TRBD1. Germline assignment: CDR1 KGHDR and CDR2 SFDVKD. The CDR3 spans 14 residues. The V segment lost 5 bases and the J segment 8 bases; nucleotides outside the gene matches: 8. CDR3 nucleotide sequence: TGTGCCACCAGTGCCCCGGGACAGGGTGACGGCTACACCTTC. It yields the protein CATSAPGQGDGYTF.

This clone has only one observation. V usage is TRBV19 and J usage is TRBJ1-5; perhaps TRBD1 as D (6 bases). The CDR3 sequence is 15 residues long. Trimming pared 5 bases from V and 7 bases from J, leaving 18 bases between. Germline V gene lookup returns CDR1 LNHDA and CDR2 SQIVND (reference sequence). CDR3 in DNA: TGTGCCAGTAGTGGTGCAGGGGATTCGGGACAGCCCCAGCATTTT. Its protein is CASSGAGDSGQPQHF.

The chain has TRBV6-5 and TRBJ1-5; D is unresolved. The CDR3 extends over 12 amino acids. Between the trimmed V and J ends, which lost 7 bases and 7 bases, there was a span of 11 bases. Per germline, CDR1 MNHEY and CDR2 SVGAGI. The CDR3 spells CASTVSGQPQHF. The CDR3 DNA reads TGTGCCAGCACCGTATCCGGGCAGCCCCAGCATTTT.

In the case of this clone: Other nucleotide sequences in the sample specify the same CDR3. V is TRBV5-1 and J is TRBJ2-3; possible D gene TRBD2, 5 bases. This CDR3 contains 13 residues. The germline gives CDR1 SGHRS, CDR2 YFSETQ. V lost 4 bases and J 1 base, leaving 7 bases between the germline ends. CDR3 sequence: CASSREGTDTQYF. The DNA of the CDR3 is TGCGCCAGCAGCCGGGAAGGCACAGATACGCAGTATTTT.

The V call is TRBV3-1 (or the pseudogene TRBV3-2), the J call TRBJ1-1; tentatively, D is TRBD1 (5 bases). The CDR3 is 14 residues long. With 3 bases removed from V and 4 bases from J, the gap between germline ends came to 12 bases. Germline V gene lookup returns CDR1 LGHDT and CDR2 YNNKEL (reference sequence). DNA of the CDR3: TGTGCCAGCAGCCATGGGGGGTTAGGCACTGAAGCTTTCTTT. Protein sequence: CASSHGGLGTEAFF.